This TCR beta chain was retrieved from a study of post-analysis software for immune sequencing data. Background on the study: The disease courses covered relapsing-remitting, secondary progressive and progressive-relapsing multiple sclerosis.

Study-wide results and limits: In multiple sclerosis, normalized Chao1 diversity was significantly below that of controls. Five TRBV segments, TRBV5-6, TRBV5-1 and TRBV20-1 among them, were found more frequent in patients than controls. Strong co-clustering by F measure linked samples that shared a preparation batch.

Concerning this clonotype: Its antigen is undetermined.

The TCR beta cDNA libraries carried unique molecular identifiers. T cells numbering about 0.9 to 11 million yielded around 500,000 cDNA molecules. TCRdb re-called the PCR reads through MiXCR, storing one row per CDR3 protein. Of some 370,000 distinct CDR3 sequences in the sample, around 37% were seen once. The germline V and J ends were trimmed by 0 bases and 5 bases, with 11 bases remaining between them. The germline V gene encodes CDR1 SGHRS and CDR2 YFSETQ. The CDR3 has 14 residues. The TCR comes from a girl aged 5 to 17 with multiple sclerosis. This chain connects TRBV5-1 to TRBJ1-2; perhaps TRBD1 as D (5 bases). The sequenced material came from blood. CDR3 protein: CASSLEGTEYGYTF. DNA of the CDR3: TGCGCCAGCAGCTTGGAGGGGACGGAGTATGGCTACACCTTC.